This T cell receptor (beta chain) emerged from a study of regulatory dendritic cells for organ transplantation. Study results and limitations: Memory CD8+ clonal expansion seemed more limited with regulatory than mature dendritic cells.

Allogeneic regulatory or mature dendritic cells were co-cultured for less than six days with CFSE-labeled sorted T cells at 1:10. The method was immunoSEQ multiplex PCR; TCRdb's version includes in-frame clones alone and lacks a portion of them. The profile shows approximately 12,000 clones, about 79% of them singletons. V was cut by 5 bases and J by 4 bases, with 15 bases left in between. The CDR3 is 14 amino acids. Germline CDR1 reads SGHVS; CDR2 reads FNYEAQ. For this clone: What it binds is not known.

The sample comprised naive CD4+ T cells from blood cultured with regulatory dendritic cells. As for subset: CD45RA+ naive T cells. The chain recombines TRBV7-6 with TRBJ2-7, with D perhaps TRBD2 (5 bases). The clonotype originates from a human donor in good health. CDR3 protein: CASSPSEVDYEQYF. Written as DNA, the CDR3 is TGTGCCAGCAGCCCTTCGGAGGTGGATTACGAGCAGTACTTC.